The 10 T cell receptor beta chains listed next were all sequenced from one sample in a study of blood T cell repertoires in COVID-19. Assay: immunoSEQ multiplex PCR; the TCRdb copy retains only in-frame clones and omits some. Of 80,000 to 100,000 clones in the sample, more than 90% were seen once. The specimen sequenced was peripheral blood. The receptors derive from a human donor with active COVID-19. The donor label of this sample is uncertain.

V and J are TRBV24-1 and TRBJ2-2, with 8 bases identical to TRBD1. Trimming at V came to 4 bases and at J to 1 base, leaving 4 bases not matched to a gene. From germline, CDR1 is KGHDR and CDR2 SFDVKD. There are 16 residues in the CDR3. CDR3 DNA sequence: TGTGCCACCAGTGACCCCGGGACAGGGAACACCGGGGAGCTGTTTTTT. Amino acids: CATSDPGTGNTGELFF.

The V and J genes are TRBV6-2 or TRBV6-3 and TRBJ1-4; TRBD1 is a possible D gene (5 bases). CDR1 is MNHEY and CDR2 is SVGEGT in the germline V gene. Trimming pared 0 bases from V and 3 bases from J, leaving 8 bases between. The CDR3 consists of 15 residues. The CDR3 sequence is CASSYSAGSNEKLFF. DNA for the CDR3: TGTGCCAGCAGTTACTCCGCAGGGTCTAATGAAAAACTGTTTTTT.

The rearrangement joins TRBV5-1 to TRBJ2-1; 8 bases align to TRBD2. CDR1 and CDR2 from the germline V gene are SGHRS and YFSETQ. V lost 4 bases to trimming and J lost 2 bases; unmatched junction nucleotides: 5. The CDR3 sequence is 15 residues long. The CDR3 protein is CASSTTSAPYNEQFF. In DNA form, the CDR3 reads TGCGCCAGCAGCACGACTAGCGCACCCTACAATGAGCAGTTCTTC.

The rearrangement joins TRBV6-5 to TRBJ2-5; 12 positions match TRBD2. V lost 2 bases, J lost 2 bases, and 3 bases stayed unmatched. The CDR3 sequence is 16 residues long. Germline loops: CDR1 MNHEY, CDR2 SVGAGI. CDR3: CASSYPGLAGQETQYF. The CDR3 DNA is TGTGCCAGCAGTTACCCCGGACTAGCGGGGCAAGAGACCCAGTACTTC.

The chain joins TRBV5-4 to TRBJ2-2; D might be TRBD2 (6 bases). Between the trimmed V and J ends, which lost 4 bases and 7 bases, there was a span of 14 bases. The germline gives CDR1 SGHNT, CDR2 YYREEE (reference sequence). The CDR3 totals 14 residues. The CDR3 DNA follows: TGTGCCAGCAGCCTCCAGGGAGGCGGCGGGGAGCTGTTTTTT. Amino acid sequence: CASSLQGGGGELFF.

The gene calls are TRBV2 and TRBJ1-5; no firm D call. This CDR3 contains 14 residues. Trimming stripped 3 bases from V and 4 bases from J, with 10 bases between. Germline CDR1 reads SNHLY; CDR2 reads FYNNEI. CDR3 nucleotide sequence: TGTGCCAGCAGTGAGGGTGCGGGGAATCAGCCCCAGCATTTT. Translated, it gives CASSEGAGNQPQHF.

This clone was found once. The chain links TRBV5-1 to TRBJ1-1; 8 bases are shared with TRBD1. Germline V gene sequence: CDR1 SGHRS, CDR2 YFSETQ. V was pared by 0 bases and J by 4 bases, with 8 bases of the junction left unmatched. This CDR3 has 16 amino acids. CDR3 region: CASSLAQGARATEAFF. CDR3 DNA: TGCGCCAGCAGCTTGGCTCAGGGGGCGCGGGCCACTGAAGCTTTCTTT.

The CDR3 reads CASSLSTGVNYGYTF. In nucleotides, the CDR3 is TGTGCCAGCAGTTTATCGACAGGGGTGAACTATGGCTACACCTTC. This chain joins TRBV28 and TRBJ1-2, with 8 bases identical to TRBD1. CDR3 length: 15 residues. The germline gives CDR1 MDHEN, CDR2 SYDVKM. V shed 1 base and J 2 bases; nucleotides not matched to a gene: 3.

The V gene is TRBV21-1, the J gene TRBJ2-5; the D call in the table, TRBD2, was not verified against the DNA. TRBV21-1 is tagged as a pseudogene. The CDR3 spans 16 residues. In DNA, the CDR3 is TGTGCCAGCAGCAAAATCCCCGCTGTGATGGAGGAGACCCAGTACTTC. Residues: CASSKIPAVMEETQYF.

The J gene is TRBJ2-2, the V gene TRBV5-1, with TRBD2 matching 13 bases. This CDR3 has 17 residues. The trim removed 1 base at V and 4 bases at J, leaving 4 bases unmatched. Per the germline V gene, CDR1 is SGHRS and CDR2 is YFSETQ. The CDR3 reads CASSLTSGGAGTGELFF. Here the CDR3 DNA reads TGCGCCAGCAGCTTGACTAGCGGGGGGGCTGGCACCGGGGAGCTGTTTTTT.